What follows describes a single T cell receptor beta chain. The antigen is unknown. The data originate from a study of OX40 agonist ivuxolimab in advanced cancers. The overall study: Every 2 weeks, patients got intravenous ivuxolimab at one of six dose levels (0.01-10 mg/kg).

This table comes from immunoSEQ multiplex PCR, and its TCRdb copy is limited to in-frame clones, with some not included. The sample contains tens of thousands of clones, around 90% of which appear only once. Study-level results: Partial responders treated at 0.1-3.0 mg/kg exhibited clonal expansion among the lowest measured.

Patients with autoimmune history or systemic immunosuppression were excluded. Baseline was the first blood sampling point, followed by cycle 4 day 1 and cycle 7 day 1. Germline CDR1 SGHDT, CDR2 YYEEEE. CDR3 length: 13 residues. Trimming took 4 bases from V and 14 from J; bases not matched to a gene: 7. The gene calls are TRBV5-6 and TRBJ2-1; 12 nucleotides match TRBD2. The sample in question was CD4+ or CD8+ T cells sorted from blood, obtained in a trial of the OX40 agonist ivuxolimab. This sequence originates from an adult with an advanced solid tumor such as melanoma, head and neck, liver or kidney cancer. CDR3 residues: CASSPRLAGEEFF. The DNA of the CDR3 is TGTGCCAGCAGCCCGAGACTAGCGGGGGAGGAGTTCTTC.